Listed here is a single T cell receptor beta chain. The target antigen is unknown. Clones were sequenced by immunoSEQ multiplex PCR, and TCRdb holds only the in-frame ones, with some missing. The sample lists roughly 81,000 clones, around 84% seen once, with about 18% in the top ten. This sample is drawn from a study of identifying expanded T cells in peripheral blood. This CDR3 spans 15 amino acids. The V gene end was trimmed by 6 bases and the J gene end by 8 bases; junction bases not matched to a gene: 14. Germline V gene sequence: CDR1 MDHEN, CDR2 SYDVKM. Study findings and constraints: Technical replicates showed around 1.2 changed clones; two weeks about 16; four weeks 19. Variance in clone template counts between approximately 2-week samples significantly increased with total template count across all healthy donors.

No infections or other immune events were documented during collection. The chain has TRBV28 and TRBJ1-2, with TRBD1 identical over 8 bases. The sequencing sample was made of blood. This TCR was recovered from a person between 18 and 69 years old in good health. CDR3 bases: TGTGCCAGCAGCCTAGGACAGGGTGAAGTTTGGGGCTACACCTTC. Translation gives CASSLGQGEVWGYTF.